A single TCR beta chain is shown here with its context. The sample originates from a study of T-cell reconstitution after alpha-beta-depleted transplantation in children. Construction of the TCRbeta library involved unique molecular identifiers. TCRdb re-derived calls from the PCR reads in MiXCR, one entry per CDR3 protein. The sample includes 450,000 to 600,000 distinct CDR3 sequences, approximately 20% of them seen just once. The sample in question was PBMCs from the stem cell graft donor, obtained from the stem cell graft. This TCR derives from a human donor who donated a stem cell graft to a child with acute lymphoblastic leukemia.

The CDR3 DNA reads TGCAGCGTTGTTGTCAGGGGCGGTGTGGAGACCCAGTACTTC. As protein: CSVVVRGGVETQYF. This sequence joins TRBV29-1 and TRBJ2-5; D is possibly TRBD1 (6 bases). Germline-derived CDR1 and CDR2 are SQVTM and ANQGSEA. The CDR3 runs to 14 residues. V was trimmed by 4 bases and J by 5 bases, leaving 17 bases between them.